These T cell receptor beta chains were read from a single sample in a study of cytomegalovirus exposure and HLA in healthy donors. Data came from immunoSEQ multiplex PCR; TCRdb stores just in-frame clones and leaves some out. In all, the sample yields fewer than 100,000 clones. Sequencing was done on a sample of PBMCs. Receptors originate from a man between 18 and 29 years old in good health and CMV-seropositive. CDR3s include the opening cysteine and the closing phenylalanine or tryptophan. D genes are given only for firm matches.

TRBV9	TRBJ1-1	16	NA	CASSVDGGGLITEAFF	TGTGCCAGCAGCGTAGATGGCGGGGGGCTGATCACTGAAGCTTTCTTT
TRBV6-1	TRBJ2-1	16	TRBD1	CASSGTGGQGRNEQFF	TGTGCCAGCAGTGGAACCGGAGGACAGGGTCGAAATGAGCAGTTCTTC
TRBV5-1	TRBJ2-5	14	NA	CASSFNRRLETQYF	TGCGCCAGCAGCTTTAACAGGCGTCTAGAGACCCAGTACTTC
TRBV5-1	TRBJ1-4	13	NA	CASSLGTLEKLFF	TGCGCCAGCAGCTTGGGTACCCTAGAAAAACTGTTTTTT
TRBV2	TRBJ2-7	14	NA	CAFRDTLKNEEQYF	TGTGCCTTCCGGGACACGCTGAAGAACGAGGAGCAGTACTTC
TRBV4-2	TRBJ2-7	15	TRBD1	CASSQEQGASYEQYF	TGTGCCAGCAGCCAAGAACAGGGGGCTTCCTACGAGCAGTACTTC
TRBV29-1	TRBJ1-2	12	NA	CSADRFNYGYTF	TGCAGCGCTGACAGGTTTAACTATGGCTACACCTTC
TRBV7-8	TRBJ2-7	16	NA	CASSLVGGLGRHEQYF	TGTGCCAGCAGCTTAGTTGGGGGACTGGGTCGCCACGAGCAGTACTTC
TRBV5-1	TRBJ1-3	15	NA	CASSLSTAPGNTIYF	TGCGCCAGCAGCTTGTCTACCGCACCTGGAAACACCATATATTTT
TRBV5-1	TRBJ2-3	19	TRBD2	CASSLQVAGSGEFPDTQYF	TGCGCCAGCAGCTTGCAAGTAGCGGGCTCCGGGGAGTTCCCAGATACGCAGTATTTT
TRBV19	TRBJ2-7	15	TRBD1	CASSLGTGDLYEQYF	TGTGCCAGTAGTTTAGGGACAGGGGATCTCTACGAGCAGTACTTC
TRBV19	TRBJ1-1	13	NA	CASSREDGTEAFF	TGTGCCAGTAGTAGGGAGGATGGCACTGAAGCTTTCTTT
TRBV5-4	TRBJ1-2	16	NA	CASSWGQGPSNYGYTF	TGTGCCAGCAGCTGGGGGCAGGGTCCCTCTAACTATGGCTACACCTTC
TRBV6-1	TRBJ2-7	15	TRBD2	CASSEKSGGPDEQYF	TGTGCCAGCAGTGAAAAGTCGGGGGGGCCCGACGAGCAGTACTTC
TRBV7-2	TRBJ1-1	14	TRBD1	CASILDRVNTEAFF	TGTGCCAGCATCCTGGACAGGGTGAACACTGAAGCTTTCTTT
TRBV7-6	TRBJ1-4	15	NA	CASSLDGRNNEKLFF	TGTGCCAGCAGCTTAGATGGGAGGAATAATGAAAAACTGTTTTTT
TRBV7-6	TRBJ2-7	15	TRBD1	CASSSPDRGTYEQYF	TGTGCCAGCAGCTCCCCGGACAGGGGTACCTACGAGCAGTACTTC
TRBV5-1	TRBJ1-1	14	NA	CASSSPGGSTEAFF	TGCGCCAGCAGCTCCCCCGGGGGTAGCACTGAAGCTTTCTTT
TRBV5-6	TRBJ1-1	14	NA	CASSLGTLDNAAFF	TGTGCCAGCAGCTTAGGGACACTCGATAACGCGGCTTTCTTT
TRBV27	TRBJ2-7	14	TRBD1	CASSPTGTGYEQYF	TGTGCCAGCAGTCCCACCGGGACAGGGTACGAGCAGTACTTC
TRBV19	TRBJ1-5	15	TRBD1	CASSMEQGWNQPQHF	TGTGCCAGTAGTATGGAACAGGGGTGGAATCAGCCCCAGCATTTT
TRBV6-5	TRBJ2-1	13	TRBD1	CASSDDRGYEQFF	TGTGCCAGCAGCGATGACAGGGGGTATGAGCAGTTCTTC
TRBV27	TRBJ2-7	12	NA	CASSFTGEEQYF	TGTGCCAGCAGTTTCACGGGGGAAGAGCAGTACTTC
TRBV4-2	TRBJ2-7	17	TRBD2	CASSQEETSGISYEQYF	TGTGCCAGCAGCCAAGAGGAGACTAGCGGGATAAGCTACGAGCAGTACTTC
TRBV7-2	TRBJ1-2	13	NA	CASSLQGSYGYTF	TGTGCCAGCAGCTTACAGGGATCCTATGGCTACACCTTC
TRBV15	TRBJ1-5	17	NA	CATSSPLWGDSNQPQHF	TGTGCCACCAGCTCTCCCTTATGGGGCGATAGCAATCAGCCCCAGCATTTT
TRBV28	TRBJ2-7	15	TRBD2	CASSLLAEGSNEQYF	TGTGCCAGCAGTTTACTAGCGGAGGGGTCTAACGAGCAGTACTTC
TRBV25-1	TRBJ2-1	11	NA	CAREGHNEQFF	TGTGCCAGGGAGGGTCACAATGAGCAGTTCTTC
TRBV9	TRBJ1-1	14	TRBD1	CASSPGGPNTEAFF	TGTGCCAGCAGCCCAGGGGGGCCGAACACTGAAGCTTTCTTT
TRBV29-1	TRBJ2-2	13	TRBD1	CSVPSGGFGELFF	TGCAGCGTACCGTCAGGGGGCTTCGGGGAGCTGTTTTTT
TRBV4-2	TRBJ1-3	15	NA	CASSQEGAAGNTIYF	TGTGCCAGCAGCCAAGAAGGGGCAGCTGGAAACACCATATATTTT
TRBV6-5	TRBJ1-2	14	NA	CASSGEGGLDGYTF	TGTGCCAGCAGTGGCGAAGGAGGGTTAGATGGCTACACCTTC
TRBV14	TRBJ1-2	14	NA	CASSHKETNYGYTF	TGTGCCAGCAGCCATAAAGAGACTAACTATGGCTACACCTTC
TRBV7-9	TRBJ1-2	14	NA	CASSPSEGPYGYTF	TGTGCCAGCAGCCCCTCGGAGGGACCCTATGGCTACACCTTC
TRBV29-1	TRBJ1-1	16	NA	CSVVGRVGVSYTEAFF	TGCAGCGTTGTCGGGAGAGTGGGGGTATCGTACACTGAAGCTTTCTTT
TRBV28	TRBJ2-1	16	TRBD2	CASSIRLGGSYNEQFF	TGTGCCAGCAGTATCCGACTAGGCGGGAGCTACAATGAGCAGTTCTTC
TRBV28	TRBJ2-7	16	NA	CASSLSYGTRAYEQYF	TGTGCCAGCAGTCTCTCTTACGGGACACGAGCCTACGAGCAGTACTTC
TRBV2	TRBJ1-2	13	NA	CASTFQGRYGYTF	TGTGCCAGCACGTTTCAGGGAAGATATGGCTACACCTTC
TRBV9	TRBJ1-2	15	TRBD1	CASSSRRTGDFGYTF	TGTGCCAGCAGCTCCCGGAGGACAGGGGATTTCGGCTACACCTTC
TRBV30	TRBJ1-1	12	NA	CAWNRADTEAFF	TGTGCCTGGAACAGGGCGGACACTGAAGCTTTCTTT
TRBV9	TRBJ1-5	15	TRBD1	CASSLTGAPNQPQHF	TGTGCCAGCAGCCTGACAGGGGCGCCCAATCAGCCCCAGCATTTT
TRBV18	TRBJ2-5	14	TRBD1	CASSRRTGQETQYF	TGTGCCAGCTCGCGAAGGACAGGCCAAGAGACCCAGTACTTC
TRBV29-1	TRBJ2-7	13	TRBD2	CSAAGGLAYEQYF	TGCAGCGCTGCGGGGGGACTTGCCTACGAGCAGTACTTC
TRBV30	TRBJ1-1	12	NA	CAWWGRNTEAFF	TGTGCCTGGTGGGGCCGTAACACTGAAGCTTTCTTT
TRBV21-1	TRBJ2-5	19	NA	CASSKAVSTSGRDQETQYF	TGTGCCAGCAGCAAAGCGGTATCGACTAGCGGGAGAGATCAAGAGACCCAGTACTTC
TRBV28	TRBJ2-3	14	NA	CASSPDRKADTQYF	TGTGCCAGCAGCCCCGACAGGAAGGCAGATACGCAGTATTTT
TRBV5-1	TRBJ2-3	14	NA	CASRGSLATDTQYF	TGCGCCAGCAGGGGGAGTCTGGCGACAGATACGCAGTATTTT
TRBV25-1	TRBJ2-7	14	TRBD2	CASMRVGGTYEQYF	TGTGCCAGCATGAGGGTGGGAGGGACCTACGAGCAGTACTTC
TRBV6-5	TRBJ2-2	13	NA	CASHELNTGELFF	TGTGCCAGCCACGAGTTGAACACCGGGGAGCTGTTTTTT
TRBV25-1	TRBJ1-1	15	NA	CASSAVGQWNTEAFF	TGTGCCAGCAGTGCGGTAGGACAGTGGAACACTGAAGCTTTCTTT